This T cell receptor (beta chain) was obtained from a study of breast tumors, draining lymph nodes, adjacent tissues. General study findings and limits: Luminal-like breast cancer showed significantly higher tumor–nontumor repertoire similarity than basal-like.

Breast cancer patients provided tissue from their axillary draining lymph nodes. Germline V gives CDR1 SGHDT, CDR2 YYEEEE. The V end was cut by 4 bases, the J end by 2 bases, with 13 bases between. CDR3 length: 14 residues. MiXCR was run by TCRdb on the multiplex PCR reads, yielding one entry per CDR3 protein. Found here are about 300,000 distinct CDR3 sequences, 30% of them singletons; the top ten hold 1.1%. This clonotype appeared many times. Its antigen is unknown. The chain uses TRBV5-6 and TRBJ2-7; TRBD2 is a possible D gene (5 bases). The sequence was collected from a female donor with breast cancer. Some clones in this sample may be carry-over from other donors' samples. The sample comprised axillary lymph node tissue. In nucleotides, the CDR3 is TGTGCCAGCAGCCGATCGGGGTTCACCTACGAGCAGTACTTC. Protein: CASSRSGFTYEQYF.